What follows are 16 T cell receptor beta chains derived from one specimen sequenced in a study of blood T cells in healthy people across ages. The use of a sample-barcoded 5' primer and a J-beta primer mix characterized a second PCR of about 7 to 12 cycles. TCRdb used MiXCR to reprocess the 5' RACE reads, holding one entry per CDR3 protein. The sample shows 590,000 or so distinct CDR3 sequences, about 30% of them seen only once. The sample consisted of blood. These receptors originate from a woman aged 80 or over in good health.

This clonotype came up many times. V is TRBV7-2 and J is TRBJ2-7; the D gene could be TRBD1 or TRBD2 (5 bases each). The CDR3 length is 14 residues. Trimming left V 1 base short and J 6 bases short, with 13 bases between. Germline V gene lookup returns CDR1 SGHTA and CDR2 FQGNSA. CDR3 protein: CASSLVRGAGEQYF. In DNA, the CDR3 is TGTGCCAGCAGCTTAGTGAGAGGGGCCGGCGAGCAGTACTTC.

Regarding this clonotype: One base away lies a much larger clone, so this may be a sequencing read error. The V gene is TRBV10-2, the J gene TRBJ2-1; D call uncertain. The V gene's germline CDR1 is WSHSY and CDR2 SAAADI. The CDR3 contains 11 residues. Trimming pared 7 bases from V and 8 bases from J, leaving 9 bases between. As DNA, the CDR3 is TGCGCCAGCACTAGAGGCGATGAGCAGTTCTTC. Amino acid sequence: CASTRGDEQFF.

The sample holds many counts of this clonotype. The V and J genes are TRBV5-1 and TRBJ1-2; 12 bases line up with TRBD1. From germline, CDR1 is SGHRS and CDR2 YFSETQ. There are 15 residues in the CDR3. With 4 bases clipped from V and 5 bases from J, the junction kept 6 bases outside the gene matches. The DNA for the CDR3 is TGCGCCAGCAGCCCAGGGGACAGGGGGCTGTATGGCTACACCTTC. It specifies CASSPGDRGLYGYTF.

This clonotype was recorded at least ten times. The genes are TRBV9 and TRBJ2-5, with D hard to call. The length of the CDR3 is 14 residues. Trimming took 0 bases from V and 1 from J, leaving 7 bases between them. Germline CDR1 SGDLS, CDR2 YYNGEE. The CDR3 DNA is TGTGCCAGCAGCGTAGAAGGACGCCAAGAGACCCAGTACTTC. Protein: CASSVEGRQETQYF.

This chain uses TRBV20-1 with TRBJ1-2; D not resolved. The CDR3 is 13 residues long. The V and J ends lost 6 bases and 8 bases respectively, with 19 bases between them. Per the germline V gene, CDR1 is DFQATT and CDR2 is SNEGSKA (reference sequence). CDR3 DNA sequence: TGCAGTGCCAATCCCGGAGGGCTCTACGGCTACACCTTC. The encoded protein is CSANPGGLYGYTF.

This clonotype was picked up a small number of times. V and J are TRBV6-1 and TRBJ2-5; no firm D call. With the DNA end fitting TRBJ2-7 better, the J assignment may be wrong. Germline CDR1 reads MNHNS; CDR2 reads SASEGT. This CDR3 is built from 11 residues. The CDR3 sequence: CASSPLGEQYF. CDR3 sequence (DNA): TGTGCCAGCAGCCCTCTCGGCGAGCAGTACTTC.

The V gene is TRBV28, the J gene TRBJ1-5; 9 bases line up with TRBD1. Germline values: CDR1 MDHEN, CDR2 SYDVKM. V trimming: 8 bases; J trimming: 3 bases; junction bases outside the gene matches: 8. The CDR3 length is 15 residues. The CDR3 DNA follows: TGTGCCAGCTTTCCGGGGACAGGGTACAATCAGCCCCAGCATTTT. This encodes CASFPGTGYNQPQHF.

This clonotype has just a few counts. This chain connects TRBV6-1 to TRBJ1-2, with a weak D call TRBD1 (5 bases). Germline assignment: CDR1 MNHNS and CDR2 SASEGT. The CDR3 has 12 residues. Trimming pared 6 bases from V and 3 bases from J, leaving 8 bases between. The CDR3 loop is CASRDMDYGYTF. Here the CDR3 DNA reads TGTGCCAGCAGGGACATGGACTATGGCTACACCTTC.

This clonotype was seen more than once but under ten times. The chain links TRBV20-1 to TRBJ1-1; 10 bases match TRBD1. J was trimmed by 10 bases and V by 6 bases; bases with no gene match: 11. Germline values: CDR1 DFQATT, CDR2 SNEGSKA (reference sequence). The CDR3 consists of 13 residues. For the CDR3, the DNA is TGCAGTGCGGCCGGGACAGGGGCGATAGGAGCTTTCTTT. It encodes CSAAGTGAIGAFF.

This clonotype showed up just a few times. The chain has TRBV24-1 and TRBJ1-1, with TRBD1 matching 10 bases. The CDR3 length is 14 residues. Per germline, CDR1 KGHDR and CDR2 SFDVKD. V shed 9 bases, J shed 4 bases, and the junction held 7 bases outside the gene matches. CDR3 region: CATRSGQGPTEAFF. For the CDR3, the DNA is TGTGCCACCCGGTCGGGACAGGGGCCCACTGAAGCTTTCTTT.

This clonotype was picked up many times. The chain joins TRBV7-2 to TRBJ2-5; D is possibly TRBD1 (5 bases). The CDR3 totals 13 residues. The germline V gene has CDR1 SGHTA and CDR2 FQGNSA. V gave up 5 bases and J gave up 5 bases, with 12 bases separating them. The chain's CDR3 is CASSTQGRETQYF. The CDR3 bases are TGTGCCAGCAGCACTCAGGGAAGGGAGACCCAGTACTTC.

At least ten counts were recorded for this clonotype. The rearrangement joins TRBV11-1 to TRBJ2-6; D possibly uses TRBD1 or TRBD2 (5 bases each). CDR3 length: 17 residues. CDR1 is SGHAT, CDR2 FQDESV, per germline (reference sequence). With 2 bases removed from V and 0 bases from J, the gap between germline ends came to 11 bases. The CDR3 DNA reads TGTGCCAGCAGCTTAAGGGACCTACGCTCTGGGGCCAACGTCCTGACTTTC. Amino acids: CASSLRDLRSGANVLTF. Full variable domain (rest looked up from reference TRBV11-1 and TRBJ2-6): EAEVAQSPRYKITEKSQAVAFWCDPISGHATLYWYRQILGQGPELLVQFQDESVVDDSQLPKDRFSAERLKGVDSTLKIQPAELGDSAMYLCASSLRDLRSGANVLTFGAGSRLTVL.

The CDR3 nucleotides read TGTGCCAGCAGGCCCGGGGGCGCCGACGGCTACACCTTC. Its protein product is CASRPGGADGYTF. This sequence joins TRBV7-2 and TRBJ1-2, with D perhaps TRBD1 (6 bases). The CDR3 sequence is 13 residues long. Germline assignment: CDR1 SGHTA and CDR2 FQGNSA. V was shortened by 6 bases and J by 8 bases, with 16 bases between the two germline ends.

V usage is TRBV4-3 and J usage is TRBJ2-1, with 8 bases identical to TRBD2. Trimming took 1 base from V and 8 from J; bases not matched to a gene: 10. This CDR3 is built from 16 residues. Germline V gives CDR1 LGHNA, CDR2 YSLEER. CDR3 bases: TGCGCCAGCAGCCAAGGGACGAGCGGGGGTCGGTATGAGCAGTTCTTC. Its protein is CASSQGTSGGRYEQFF.

Concerning this clonotype itself: Relative to the germline gene, one junction end is altered; a read error may explain this. The chain uses TRBV7-7 and TRBJ2-3; D may be TRBD2 (6 bases). CDR1 and CDR2 (germline): SSHAT, FNYEAQ (reference sequence). The CDR3 is made up of 15 amino acids. CDR3 sequence (DNA): TGTGCTAGCAGCCCGACTAGTGCCACCACAGATACGCAGTATTTT. It translates to CASSPTSATTDTQYF. The full variable domain, completed using reference TRBV7-7 and TRBJ2-3, is GAGVSQSPRYKVTKRGQDVTLRCDPISSHATLYWYQQALGQGPEFLTYFNYEAQPDKSGLPSDRFSAERPEGSISTLTIQRTEQRDSAMYRCASSPTSATTDTQYFGPGTRLTVL.

The chain employs TRBV7-9 and TRBJ1-2; a possible D gene is TRBD1 (5 bases). V was clipped by 4 bases and J by 2 bases, with 17 bases between them. This CDR3 has 16 amino acids. Germline V gives CDR1 SEHNR, CDR2 FQNEAQ (reference sequence). The CDR3 loop is CASSSSRDPANYGYTF. The CDR3 DNA follows: TGTGCCAGCAGCTCCAGCAGGGACCCAGCAAACTATGGCTACACCTTC.